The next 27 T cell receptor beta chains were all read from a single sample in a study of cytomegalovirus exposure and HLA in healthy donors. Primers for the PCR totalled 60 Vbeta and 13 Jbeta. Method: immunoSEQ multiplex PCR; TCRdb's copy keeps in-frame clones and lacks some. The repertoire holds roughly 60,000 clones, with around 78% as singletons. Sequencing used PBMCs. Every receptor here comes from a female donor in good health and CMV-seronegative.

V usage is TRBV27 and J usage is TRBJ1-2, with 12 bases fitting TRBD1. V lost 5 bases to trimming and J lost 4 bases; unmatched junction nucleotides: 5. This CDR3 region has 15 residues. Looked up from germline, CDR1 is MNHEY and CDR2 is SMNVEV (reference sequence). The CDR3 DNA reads TGTGCCAGCAGTACCGGGACAGGGGGCAGCTATGGCTACACCTTC. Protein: CASSTGTGGSYGYTF.

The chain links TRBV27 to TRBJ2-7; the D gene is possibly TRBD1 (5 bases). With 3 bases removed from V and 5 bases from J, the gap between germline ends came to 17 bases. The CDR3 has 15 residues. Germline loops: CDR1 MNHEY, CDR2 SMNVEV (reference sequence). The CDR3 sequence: CASSFSGHGFDEQYF. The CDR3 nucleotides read TGTGCCAGCAGTTTCTCCGGACATGGGTTTGACGAGCAGTACTTC.

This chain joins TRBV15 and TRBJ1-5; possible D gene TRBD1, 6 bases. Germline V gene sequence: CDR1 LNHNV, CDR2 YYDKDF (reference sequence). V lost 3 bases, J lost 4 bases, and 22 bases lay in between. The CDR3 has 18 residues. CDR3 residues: CATSSSRGILQGNQPQHF. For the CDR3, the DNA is TGTGCCACCAGCAGCTCTAGAGGTATCCTTCAGGGGAATCAGCCCCAGCATTTT.

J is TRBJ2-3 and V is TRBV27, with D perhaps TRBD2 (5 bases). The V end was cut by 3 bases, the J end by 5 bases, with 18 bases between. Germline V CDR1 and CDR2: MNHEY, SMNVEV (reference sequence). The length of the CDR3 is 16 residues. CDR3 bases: TGTGCCAGCAGTTTGCCGGGAACCACGAGTATAGATACGCAGTATTTT. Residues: CASSLPGTTSIDTQYF.

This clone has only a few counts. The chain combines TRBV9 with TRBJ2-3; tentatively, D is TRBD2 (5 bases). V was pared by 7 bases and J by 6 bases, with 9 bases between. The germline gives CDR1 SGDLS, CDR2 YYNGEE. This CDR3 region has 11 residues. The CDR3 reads CASGGWDTQYF. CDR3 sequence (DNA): TGTGCCAGCGGAGGCTGGGATACGCAGTATTTT.

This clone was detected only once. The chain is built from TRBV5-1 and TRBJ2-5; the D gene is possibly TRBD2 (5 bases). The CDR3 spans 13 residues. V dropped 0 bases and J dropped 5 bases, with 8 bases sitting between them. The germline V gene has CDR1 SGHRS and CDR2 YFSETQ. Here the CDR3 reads CASSLAGYETQYF. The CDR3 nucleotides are TGCGCCAGCAGCTTGGCGGGGTACGAGACCCAGTACTTC.

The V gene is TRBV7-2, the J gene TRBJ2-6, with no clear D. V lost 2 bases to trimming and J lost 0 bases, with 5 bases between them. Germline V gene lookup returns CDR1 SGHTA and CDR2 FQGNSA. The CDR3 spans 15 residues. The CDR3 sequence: CASSLQASGANVLTF. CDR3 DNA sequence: TGTGCCAGCAGCTTACAAGCCTCTGGGGCCAACGTCCTGACTTTC.

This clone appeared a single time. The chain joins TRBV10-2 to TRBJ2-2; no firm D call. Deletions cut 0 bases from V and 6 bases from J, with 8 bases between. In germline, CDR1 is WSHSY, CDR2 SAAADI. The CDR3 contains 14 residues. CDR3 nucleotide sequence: TGCGCCAGCAGTGAGTCGAATCGGGCCGGGGAGCTGTTTTTT. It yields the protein CASSESNRAGELFF.

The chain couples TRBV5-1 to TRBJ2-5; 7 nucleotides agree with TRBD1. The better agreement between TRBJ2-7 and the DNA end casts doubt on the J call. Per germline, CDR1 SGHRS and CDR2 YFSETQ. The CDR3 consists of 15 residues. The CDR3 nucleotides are TGCGCCAGCAGCTCTGCCCACGGACAGGCCCACGAGCAGTACTTC. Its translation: CASSSAHGQAHEQYF.

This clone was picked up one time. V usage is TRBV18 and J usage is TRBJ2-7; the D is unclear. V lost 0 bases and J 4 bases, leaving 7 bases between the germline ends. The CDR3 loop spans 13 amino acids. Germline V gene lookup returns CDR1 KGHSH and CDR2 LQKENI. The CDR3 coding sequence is TGTGCCAGCTCACCACCCCAGGTATACGAGCAGTACTTC. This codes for CASSPPQVYEQYF.

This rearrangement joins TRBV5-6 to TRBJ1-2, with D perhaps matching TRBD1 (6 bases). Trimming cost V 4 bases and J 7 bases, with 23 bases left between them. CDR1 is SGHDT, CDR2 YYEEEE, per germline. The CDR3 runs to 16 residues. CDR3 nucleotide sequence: TGTGCCAGCAGCGCCGATAGTCTGGGGGCGAGAATTGGCTACACCTTC. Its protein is CASSADSLGARIGYTF.

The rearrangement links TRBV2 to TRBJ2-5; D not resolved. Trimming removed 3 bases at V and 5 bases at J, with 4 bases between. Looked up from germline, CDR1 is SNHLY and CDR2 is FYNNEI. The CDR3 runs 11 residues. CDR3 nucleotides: TGTGCCAGCAGTGACGTCGAGACCCAGTACTTC. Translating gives CASSDVETQYF.

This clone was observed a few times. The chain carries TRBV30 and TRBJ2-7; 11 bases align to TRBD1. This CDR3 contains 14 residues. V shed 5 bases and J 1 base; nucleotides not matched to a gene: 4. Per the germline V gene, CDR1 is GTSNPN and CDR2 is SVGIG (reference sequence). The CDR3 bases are TGTGCCTGGCGGACAGGGGGCGGGTCCTACGAGCAGTACTTC. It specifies CAWRTGGGSYEQYF.

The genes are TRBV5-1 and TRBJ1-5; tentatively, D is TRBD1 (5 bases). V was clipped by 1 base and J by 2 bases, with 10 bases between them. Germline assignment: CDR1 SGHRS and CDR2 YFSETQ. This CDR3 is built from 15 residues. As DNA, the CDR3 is TGCGCCAGCAGCTTGTTACCGGGGGGCAATCAGCCCCAGCATTTT. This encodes CASSLLPGGNQPQHF.

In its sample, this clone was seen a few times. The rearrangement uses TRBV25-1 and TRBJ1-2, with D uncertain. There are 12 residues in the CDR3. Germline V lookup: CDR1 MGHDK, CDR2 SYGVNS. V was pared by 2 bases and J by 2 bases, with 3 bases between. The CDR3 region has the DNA TGTGCCAGCAGTGAACTCAACTATGGCTACACCTTC. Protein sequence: CASSELNYGYTF.

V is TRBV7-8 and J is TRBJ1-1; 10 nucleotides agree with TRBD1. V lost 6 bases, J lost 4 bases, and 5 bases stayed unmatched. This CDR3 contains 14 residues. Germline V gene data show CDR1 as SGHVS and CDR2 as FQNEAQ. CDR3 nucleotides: TGTGCCAGCAGGCGCCGGGACAGGGGCACTGAAGCTTTCTTT. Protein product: CASRRRDRGTEAFF.

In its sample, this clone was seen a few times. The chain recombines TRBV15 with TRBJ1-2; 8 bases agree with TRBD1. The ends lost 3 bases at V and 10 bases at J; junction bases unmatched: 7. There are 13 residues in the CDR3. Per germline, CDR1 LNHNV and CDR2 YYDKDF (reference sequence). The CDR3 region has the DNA TGTGCCACCAGCAGCGGACAGGGTGTTACCTACACCTTC. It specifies CATSSGQGVTYTF.

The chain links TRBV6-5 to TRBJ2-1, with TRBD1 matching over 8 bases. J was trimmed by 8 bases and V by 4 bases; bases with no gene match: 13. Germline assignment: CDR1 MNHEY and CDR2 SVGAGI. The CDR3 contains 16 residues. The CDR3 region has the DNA TGTGCCAGCAGTTCCACGATCTCCAGGGGGCAGGATGAGCAGTTCTTC. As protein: CASSSTISRGQDEQFF.

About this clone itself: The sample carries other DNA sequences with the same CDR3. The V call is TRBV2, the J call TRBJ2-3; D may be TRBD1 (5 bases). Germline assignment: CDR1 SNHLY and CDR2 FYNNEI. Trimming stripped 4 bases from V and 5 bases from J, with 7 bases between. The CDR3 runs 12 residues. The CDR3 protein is CASSGQGDTQYF. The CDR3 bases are TGTGCCAGCAGTGGGCAGGGAGATACGCAGTATTTT.

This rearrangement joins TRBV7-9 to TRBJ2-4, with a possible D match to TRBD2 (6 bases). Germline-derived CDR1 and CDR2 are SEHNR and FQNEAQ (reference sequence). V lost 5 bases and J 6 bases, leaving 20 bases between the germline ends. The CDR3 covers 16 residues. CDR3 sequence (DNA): TGTGCCAGCAGCCAGTGGACGGGAGAGTTGGGAAACATTCAGTACTTC. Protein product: CASSQWTGELGNIQYF.

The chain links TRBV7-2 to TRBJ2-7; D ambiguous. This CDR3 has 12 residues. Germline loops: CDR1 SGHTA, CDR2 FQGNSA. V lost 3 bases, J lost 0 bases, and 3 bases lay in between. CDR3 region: CASSFNSYEQYF. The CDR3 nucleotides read TGTGCCAGCAGCTTCAACTCCTACGAGCAGTACTTC.

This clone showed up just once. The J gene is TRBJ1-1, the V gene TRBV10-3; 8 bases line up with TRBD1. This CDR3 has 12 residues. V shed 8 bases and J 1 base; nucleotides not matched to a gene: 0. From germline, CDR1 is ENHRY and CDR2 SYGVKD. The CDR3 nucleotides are TGTGCCATCGGGACAGGGAACACTGAAGCTTTCTTT. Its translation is CAIGTGNTEAFF.

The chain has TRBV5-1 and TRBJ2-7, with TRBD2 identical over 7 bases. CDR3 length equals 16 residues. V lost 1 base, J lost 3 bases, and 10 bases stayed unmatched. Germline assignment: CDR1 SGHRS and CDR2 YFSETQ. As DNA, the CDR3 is TGCGCCAGCAGCTTGACGTCTAGCGGTAATTTCTACGAGCAGTACTTC. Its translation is CASSLTSSGNFYEQYF.

The CDR3 is CASSSGTGRNTEAFF. In DNA, the CDR3 is TGTGCCAGCAGCTCCGGGACAGGGCGGAACACTGAAGCTTTCTTT. J is TRBJ1-1 and V is TRBV5-6; 9 bases fit TRBD1. The CDR3 sequence is 15 residues long. The trim removed 3 bases at V and 1 base at J, leaving 4 bases unmatched. Germline V gene sequence: CDR1 SGHDT, CDR2 YYEEEE.

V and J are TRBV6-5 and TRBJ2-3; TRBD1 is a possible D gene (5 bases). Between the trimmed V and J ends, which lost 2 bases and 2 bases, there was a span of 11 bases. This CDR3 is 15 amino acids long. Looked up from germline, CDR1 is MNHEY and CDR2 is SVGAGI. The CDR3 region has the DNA TGTGCCAGCAGTTACGACAGACCCTCCACAGATACGCAGTATTTT. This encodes CASSYDRPSTDTQYF.

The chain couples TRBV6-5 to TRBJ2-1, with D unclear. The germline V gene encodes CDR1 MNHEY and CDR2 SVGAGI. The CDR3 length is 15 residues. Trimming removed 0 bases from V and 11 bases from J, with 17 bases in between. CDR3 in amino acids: CASSYSETLTDQQFF. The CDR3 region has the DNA TGTGCCAGCAGTTACTCCGAGACACTTACCGACCAGCAGTTCTTC.

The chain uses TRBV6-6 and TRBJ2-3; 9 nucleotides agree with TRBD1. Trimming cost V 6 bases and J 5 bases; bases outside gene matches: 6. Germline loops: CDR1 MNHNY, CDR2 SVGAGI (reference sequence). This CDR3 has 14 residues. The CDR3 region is CASSPGQGLDTQYF. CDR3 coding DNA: TGTGCCAGCAGCCCGGGACAGGGATTAGATACGCAGTATTTT.